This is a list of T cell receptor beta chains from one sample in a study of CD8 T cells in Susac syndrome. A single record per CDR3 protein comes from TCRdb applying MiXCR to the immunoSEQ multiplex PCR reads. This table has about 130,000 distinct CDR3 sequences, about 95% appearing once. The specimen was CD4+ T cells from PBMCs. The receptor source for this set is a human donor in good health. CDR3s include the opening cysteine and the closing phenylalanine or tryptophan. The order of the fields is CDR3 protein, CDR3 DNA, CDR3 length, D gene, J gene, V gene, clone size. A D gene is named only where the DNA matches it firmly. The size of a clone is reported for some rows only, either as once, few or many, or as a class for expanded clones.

CAIRERLAGDNEQFF | TGTGCCATCAGGGAAAGGCTAGCGGGGGACAATGAGCAGTTCTTC | 15 | TRBD2 | TRBJ2-1 | TRBV10-3 | NA
CASSSQGTKETQYF | TGTGCCAGCAGCTCACAGGGGACCAAAGAGACCCAGTACTTC | 14 | TRBD1 | TRBJ2-5 | TRBV6-1 | NA
CASNALAGGVNEQFF | TGTGCCAGCAATGCTCTAGCGGGAGGTGTCAATGAGCAGTTCTTC | 15 | TRBD2 | TRBJ2-1 | TRBV12-3/TRBV12-4 | NA
CASSQGGTTGGSEQFF | TGTGCCAGCAGCCAGGGGGGAACCACCGGGGGCAGTGAGCAGTTCTTC | 16 | NA | TRBJ2-1 | TRBV3-1 | NA
CASSFNTDTQYF | TGCGCCAGCAGCTTCAACACAGATACGCAGTATTTT | 12 | NA | TRBJ2-3 | TRBV5-1 | NA
CASSTRLAGAGGELFF | TGTGCCAGCAGCACGAGACTAGCGGGAGCTGGCGGGGAGCTGTTTTTT | 16 | TRBD2 | TRBJ2-2 | TRBV7-2 | NA
CASSPPDGYEQYF | TGTGCCAGCTCACCACCGGACGGGTACGAGCAGTACTTC | 13 | NA | TRBJ2-7 | TRBV18 | NA
CSVSGEQATGELFF | TGCAGCGTTTCCGGAGAGCAGGCCACCGGGGAGCTGTTTTTT | 14 | NA | TRBJ2-2 | TRBV29-1 | NA
CASSYSNPPGQGAQSSGANVLTF | TGTGCCAGCAGTTACTCGAATCCCCCGGGACAGGGGGCCCAAAGCTCTGGGGCCAACGTCCTGACTTTC | 23 | TRBD1 | TRBJ2-6 | TRBV6-8 | once
CASSWGRAEKLFF | TGCGCCAGCAGCTGGGGACGGGCCGAAAAACTGTTTTTT | 13 | NA | TRBJ1-4 | TRBV5-1 | NA
CASSSSRGGLAFF | TGTGCCAGCAGCTCATCGAGAGGGGGCCTAGCTTTCTTT | 13 | TRBD1 | TRBJ1-1 | TRBV7-2 | NA
CASSSQGVAETQYF | TGTGCCAGTAGTTCGCAGGGTGTTGCAGAGACCCAGTACTTC | 14 | NA | TRBJ2-5 | TRBV19 | NA
CSLTGLAGGTDTQYF | TGCAGCCTAACGGGACTAGCGGGAGGAACAGATACGCAGTATTTT | 15 | TRBD2 | TRBJ2-3 | TRBV29-1 | NA
CSATRQGKEQYF | TGCAGCGCCACCCGACAAGGCAAAGAGCAGTACTTC | 12 | NA | TRBJ2-7 | TRBV29-1 | few
CSARRDNNEQFF | TGCAGTGCCCGGAGGGATAACAATGAGCAGTTCTTC | 12 | NA | TRBJ2-1 | TRBV20-1 | NA
CASSQLGTETQYF | TGTGCCAGCAGTCAACTAGGAACAGAGACCCAGTACTTC | 13 | NA | TRBJ2-5 | TRBV28 | NA
CASSQRGDYGYTF | TGTGCCAGCAGCCAGCGGGGGGACTATGGCTACACCTTC | 13 | NA | TRBJ1-2 | TRBV7-9 | NA
CASSLAGGGSSETQYF | TGTGCCAGCAGCTTGGCGGGAGGCGGGAGCTCTGAGACCCAGTACTTC | 16 | TRBD2 | TRBJ2-5 | TRBV11-2 | NA
CASSSRQGSLTEQYF | TGCGCCAGCAGCTCCCGACAGGGGAGTTTAACCGAGCAGTACTTC | 15 | TRBD1 | TRBJ2-7 | TRBV5-1 | NA
CSARGKTEAFF | TGCAGTGCTAGAGGAAAGACTGAAGCTTTCTTT | 11 | NA | TRBJ1-1 | TRBV20-1 | NA
CASSPASEQYF | TGTGCCAGCTCACCGGCTAGCGAGCAGTACTTC | 11 | NA | TRBJ2-7 | TRBV18 | NA
CSARGQEHQPQHF | TGCAGTGCTAGGGGACAGGAGCATCAGCCCCAGCATTTT | 13 | TRBD1 | TRBJ1-5 | TRBV20-1 | NA
CASRQGQIEETQYF | TGCGCCAGCAGACAGGGACAGATAGAAGAGACCCAGTACTTC | 14 | TRBD1 | TRBJ2-5 | TRBV5-1 | NA
CSVKRRGGDEQFF | TGCAGCGTTAAGAGGAGGGGAGGGGATGAGCAGTTCTTC | 13 | TRBD2 | TRBJ2-1 | TRBV29-1 | NA
CASSLSARPETQYF | TGTGCCAGCAGCTTGTCCGCCAGGCCAGAGACCCAGTACTTC | 14 | NA | TRBJ2-5 | TRBV7-2 | few
CASSENSWNTEAFF | TGTGCCAGCAGTGAGAACAGCTGGAACACTGAAGCTTTCTTT | 14 | NA | TRBJ1-1 | TRBV2 | NA
CASSSEGPWNHQPQHF | TGCGCCAGCAGCTCGGAAGGACCTTGGAATCATCAGCCCCAGCATTTT | 16 | NA | TRBJ1-5 | TRBV5-1 | NA
CASTPEGTGSYNEQFF | TGTGCCAGCACTCCAGAGGGGACAGGGTCCTACAATGAGCAGTTCTTC | 16 | TRBD1 | TRBJ2-1 | TRBV12-3/TRBV12-4 | once
CASSLSGTGKEKLFF | TGTGCCAGCAGTCTTTCCGGGACAGGGAAAGAAAAACTGTTTTTT | 15 | TRBD1 | TRBJ1-4 | TRBV12-3/TRBV12-4 | NA
CASSRRPTNEKLFF | TGTGCCAGCAGTAGGAGGCCAACTAATGAAAAACTGTTTTTT | 14 | NA | TRBJ1-4 | TRBV12-3/TRBV12-4 | NA
CASSQTGLGQGETQYF | TGCGCCAGCAGCCAAACGGGACTTGGCCAGGGGGAGACCCAGTACTTC | 16 | NA | TRBJ2-5 | TRBV5-1 | NA
CASSPTGVNGYTF | TGTGCCAGCAGCCCGACAGGGGTAAATGGCTACACCTTC | 13 | TRBD1 | TRBJ1-2 | TRBV3-1 | NA
CASSVIAGVYEQYF | TGCGCCAGCAGTGTGATAGCGGGAGTCTACGAGCAGTACTTC | 14 | TRBD2 | TRBJ2-7 | TRBV10-2 | NA
CASRSGTGDSEAFF | TGTGCCAGCAGAAGCGGGACAGGGGATAGTGAAGCTTTCTTT | 14 | TRBD1 | TRBJ1-1 | TRBV3-1 | NA
CASSNSLGRETQYF | TGTGCCAGCAGTAACAGCCTGGGTCGGGAGACCCAGTACTTC | 14 | NA | TRBJ2-5 | TRBV6-5 | NA
CSARALRGLSYNEQFF | TGCAGTGCTAGAGCCCTAAGGGGCCTTTCGTACAATGAGCAGTTCTTC | 16 | NA | TRBJ2-1 | TRBV20-1 | NA
CASSPPGAHEDTQYF | TGTGCCAGCAGCCCCCCAGGGGCGCATGAAGATACGCAGTATTTT | 15 | NA | TRBJ2-3 | TRBV28 | NA
CASIGQGLQETQYF | TGTGCCAGTATCGGACAGGGCCTCCAAGAGACCCAGTACTTC | 14 | TRBD1 | TRBJ2-5 | TRBV6-4 | NA
CATLRVVGELFF | TGTGCCACCTTACGAGTGGTTGGGGAGCTGTTTTTT | 12 | NA | TRBJ2-2 | TRBV12-3/TRBV12-4 | NA